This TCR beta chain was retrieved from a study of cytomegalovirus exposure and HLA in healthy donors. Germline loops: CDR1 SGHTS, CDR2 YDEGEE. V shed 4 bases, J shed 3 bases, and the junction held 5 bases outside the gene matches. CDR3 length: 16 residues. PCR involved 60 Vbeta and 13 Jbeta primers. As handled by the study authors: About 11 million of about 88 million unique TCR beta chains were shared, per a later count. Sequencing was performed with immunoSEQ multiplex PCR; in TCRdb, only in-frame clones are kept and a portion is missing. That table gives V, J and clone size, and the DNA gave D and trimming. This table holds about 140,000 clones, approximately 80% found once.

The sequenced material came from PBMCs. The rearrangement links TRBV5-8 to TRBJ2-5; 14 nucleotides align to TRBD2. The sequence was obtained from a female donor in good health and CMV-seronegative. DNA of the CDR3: TGTGCCAGCAGCGCTGGGACTAGCGGGGGCAAAGAGACCCAGTACTTC. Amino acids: CASSAGTSGGKETQYF. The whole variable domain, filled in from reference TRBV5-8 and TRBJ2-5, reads EAGVTQSPTHLIKTRGQQATLRCSPISGHTSVYWYQQALGLGLQFLLWYDEGEERNRGNFPPRFSGRQFPNYSSELNVNALELEDSALYLCASSAGTSGGKETQYFGPGTRLLVL.